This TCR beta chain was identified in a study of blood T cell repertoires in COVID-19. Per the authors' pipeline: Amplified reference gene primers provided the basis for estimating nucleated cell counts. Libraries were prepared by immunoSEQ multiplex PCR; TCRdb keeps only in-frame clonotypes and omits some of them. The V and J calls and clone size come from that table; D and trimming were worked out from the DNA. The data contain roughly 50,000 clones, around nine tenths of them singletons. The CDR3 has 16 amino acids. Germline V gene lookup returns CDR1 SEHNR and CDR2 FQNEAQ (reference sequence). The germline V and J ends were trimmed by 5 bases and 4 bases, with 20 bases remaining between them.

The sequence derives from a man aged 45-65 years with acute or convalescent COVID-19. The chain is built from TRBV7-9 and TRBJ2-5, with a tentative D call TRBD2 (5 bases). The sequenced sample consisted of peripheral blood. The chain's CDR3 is CASSILAGLDSETQYF. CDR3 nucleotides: TGTGCCAGCAGCATCCTTGCCGGCCTGGACTCAGAGACCCAGTACTTC.